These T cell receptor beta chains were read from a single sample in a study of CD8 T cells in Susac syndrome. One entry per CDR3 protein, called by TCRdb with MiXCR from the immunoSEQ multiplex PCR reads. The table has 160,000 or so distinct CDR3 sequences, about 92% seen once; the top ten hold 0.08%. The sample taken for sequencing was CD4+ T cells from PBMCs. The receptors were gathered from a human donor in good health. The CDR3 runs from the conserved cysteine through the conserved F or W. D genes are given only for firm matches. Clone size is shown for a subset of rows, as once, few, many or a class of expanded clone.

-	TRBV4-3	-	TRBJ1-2	CASSQGPSQGGYTF	TGCGCCAGCAGCCAAGGACCCTCTCAGGGGGGCTACACCTTC
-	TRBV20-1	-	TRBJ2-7	CSGGQVGYEQYF	TGCAGTGGCGGGCAGGTAGGATACGAGCAGTACTTC
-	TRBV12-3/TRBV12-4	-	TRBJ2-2	CASSLIRGVTGELFF	TGTGCCAGCAGTTTAATCAGGGGAGTAACCGGGGAGCTGTTTTTT
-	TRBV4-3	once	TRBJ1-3	CASSQGQASGNTIYF	TGCGCCAGCAGCCAAGGACAGGCCTCTGGAAACACCATATATTTT
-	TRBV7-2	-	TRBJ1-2	CASSLVGAYGYTF	TGTGCCAGCAGCTTAGTGGGGGCGTATGGCTACACCTTC
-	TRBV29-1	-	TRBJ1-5	CSVEGGVGQPQHF	TGCAGCGTTGAGGGTGGGGTCGGCCAGCCCCAGCATTTT
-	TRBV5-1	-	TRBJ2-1	CASTLTRAGVYNEQFF	TGCGCCAGCACCCTCACGCGGGCAGGGGTTTACAATGAGCAGTTCTTC
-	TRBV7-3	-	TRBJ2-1	CASSSTRGEYNEQFF	TGTGCCAGCAGCTCCACAAGGGGGGAGTACAATGAGCAGTTCTTC
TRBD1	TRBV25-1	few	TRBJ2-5	CASSAGTAQETQYF	TGTGCCAGCAGTGCCGGGACAGCCCAAGAGACCCAGTACTTC
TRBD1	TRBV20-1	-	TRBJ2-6	CSAGQGSFSGANVLTF	TGCAGTGCGGGACAGGGGTCCTTCTCTGGGGCCAACGTCCTGACTTTC
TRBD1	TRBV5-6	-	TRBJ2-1	CASSYDRGNTYNEQFF	TGTGCCAGCAGTTACGACAGGGGGAACACCTACAATGAGCAGTTCTTC
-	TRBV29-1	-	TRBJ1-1	CSAGGETEAFF	TGCAGCGCTGGGGGGGAGACTGAAGCTTTCTTT
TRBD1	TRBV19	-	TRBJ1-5	CASSPDRGWIRVQPQHF	TGTGCCAGTAGTCCGGACAGGGGCTGGATCCGCGTGCAGCCCCAGCATTTT
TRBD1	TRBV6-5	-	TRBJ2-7	CASSAGTGRREEQYF	TGTGCCAGCAGTGCCGGGACAGGGCGGAGGGAAGAGCAGTACTTC
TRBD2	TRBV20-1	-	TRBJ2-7	CSARDLRLAGDYEQYF	TGCAGTGCTAGAGATCTTCGACTAGCGGGAGACTACGAGCAGTACTTC
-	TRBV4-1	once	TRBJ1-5	CASSHRQSNQPQHF	TGCGCCAGCAGCCATAGGCAGAGCAATCAGCCCCAGCATTTT
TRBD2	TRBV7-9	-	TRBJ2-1	CASGGSNEQFF	TGTGCTAGCGGGGGCTCAAATGAGCAGTTCTTC
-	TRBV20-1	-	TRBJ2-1	CSASRRTVANEQFF	TGCAGTGCTAGCAGGAGGACAGTAGCCAATGAGCAGTTCTTC
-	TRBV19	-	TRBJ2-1	CASRGPALGYEQFF	TGTGCCAGTAGGGGTCCCGCCCTGGGGTATGAGCAGTTCTTC
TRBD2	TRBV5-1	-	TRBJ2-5	CASSPQAGGYQETQYF	TGCGCCAGCAGCCCCCAAGCGGGGGGGTACCAAGAGACCCAGTACTTC
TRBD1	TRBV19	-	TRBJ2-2	CASIRDRGTGELFF	TGTGCCTCTATTCGGGACAGGGGCACCGGGGAGCTGTTTTTT
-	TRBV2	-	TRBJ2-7	CASSENGYEQYF	TGTGCCAGCAGCGAAAACGGGTACGAGCAGTACTTC
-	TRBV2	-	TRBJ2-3	CASSEWGMGTDTQYF	TGTGCCAGCAGTGAATGGGGAATGGGCACAGATACGCAGTATTTT
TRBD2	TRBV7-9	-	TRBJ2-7	CASSPSGGREQYF	TGTGCCAGCAGCCCCTCCGGGGGGAGGGAGCAGTACTTC
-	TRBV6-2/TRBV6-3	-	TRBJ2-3	CASRDMQVSDTQYF	TGTGCCAGCAGAGACATGCAGGTTTCAGATACGCAGTATTTT
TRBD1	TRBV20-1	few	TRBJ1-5	CSATQGASNQPQHF	TGCAGTGCTACCCAGGGGGCCTCCAATCAGCCCCAGCATTTT
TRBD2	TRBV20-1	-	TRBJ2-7	CSARVGTSGTYEQYF	TGCAGTGCCAGGGTCGGGACTAGCGGGACCTACGAGCAGTACTTC
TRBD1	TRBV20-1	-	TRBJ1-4	CSAKVTGTTNEKLFF	TGCAGTGCTAAGGTGACAGGGACGACTAATGAAAAACTGTTTTTT
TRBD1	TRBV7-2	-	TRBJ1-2	CASSSPRQGLYGYTF	TGTGCCAGCAGCTCCCCACGACAGGGGTTATATGGCTACACCTTC
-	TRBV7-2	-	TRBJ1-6	CASSLNRARSPLHF	TGTGCCAGCAGCTTAAACAGGGCAAGGTCACCCCTCCACTTT
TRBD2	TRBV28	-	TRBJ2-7	CASASTGLAPYEQYF	TGTGCCAGCGCCTCGACGGGACTAGCTCCCTACGAGCAGTACTTC
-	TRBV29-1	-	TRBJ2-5	CSVSLLGGETQYF	TGCAGCGTGTCCTTACTTGGGGGGGAGACCCAGTACTTC
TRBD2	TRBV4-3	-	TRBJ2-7	CASSQDWSSGDYEQYF	TGCGCCAGCAGCCAAGATTGGTCTAGCGGGGACTACGAGCAGTACTTC
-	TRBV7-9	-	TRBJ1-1	CASSLQTAEAFF	TGTGCCAGCAGCTTGCAGACAGCTGAAGCTTTCTTT
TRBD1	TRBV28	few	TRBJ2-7	CASSSGQGDEQYF	TGTGCCAGCAGTTCTGGACAGGGAGACGAGCAGTACTTC
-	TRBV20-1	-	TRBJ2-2	CSARDPQSNTGELFF	TGCAGTGCTAGAGATCCCCAATCGAACACCGGGGAGCTGTTTTTT
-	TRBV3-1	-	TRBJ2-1	CASSQDGRVGRHNEQFF	TGTGCCAGCAGCCAAGATGGGCGTGTCGGGAGACACAATGAGCAGTTCTTC
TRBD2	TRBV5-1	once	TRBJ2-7	CASSPPWSGSSYEQYF	TGCGCCAGCAGCCCCCCCTGGAGCGGGAGTTCCTACGAGCAGTACTTC
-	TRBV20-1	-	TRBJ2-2	CSASDPNTGELFF	TGCAGTGCTTCCGATCCGAACACCGGGGAGCTGTTTTTT
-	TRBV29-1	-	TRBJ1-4	CSVTGRTNEKLFF	TGCAGCGTTACAGGGAGGACTAATGAAAAACTGTTTTTT
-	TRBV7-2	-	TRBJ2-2	CASSFRTGRTANTGELFF	TGTGCCAGCAGCTTCCGGACGGGGCGTACGGCGAACACCGGGGAGCTGTTTTTT
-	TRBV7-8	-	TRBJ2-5	CASSPADGGETQYF	TGTGCCAGCAGCCCCGCCGACGGTGGAGAGACCCAGTACTTC
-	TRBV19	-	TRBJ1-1	CASSPPGGGLTEAFF	TGTGCCAGTAGTCCCCCCGGTGGGGGACTGACTGAAGCTTTCTTT
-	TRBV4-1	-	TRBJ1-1	CASSTGLADTEAFF	TGCGCCAGCAGCACGGGCCTTGCGGACACTGAAGCTTTCTTT
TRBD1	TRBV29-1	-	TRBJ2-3	CSVEDSGTGGNTQYF	TGCAGCGTTGAAGATTCCGGGACAGGGGGTAATACGCAGTATTTT
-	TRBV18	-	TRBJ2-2	CASSPFQKDTGELFF	TGTGCCAGCTCACCATTCCAGAAGGACACCGGGGAGCTGTTTTTT
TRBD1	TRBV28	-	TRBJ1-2	CASSLLGQGAAPGYTF	TGTGCCAGCAGTTTATTGGGACAGGGGGCCGCACCTGGCTACACCTTC
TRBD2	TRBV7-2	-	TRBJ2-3	CAGSLGLAGGEDTQYF	TGTGCCGGCAGCTTAGGACTAGCGGGAGGTGAAGATACGCAGTATTTT
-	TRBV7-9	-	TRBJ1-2	CASSLESLFEAGGYTF	TGTGCCAGCAGCTTAGAGTCTCTATTCGAGGCAGGGGGCTACACCTTC
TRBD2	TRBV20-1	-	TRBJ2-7	CSALLGGIGYEQYF	TGCAGTGCACTCCTGGGGGGGATAGGTTACGAGCAGTACTTC
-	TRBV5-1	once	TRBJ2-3	CASSLRLADTQYF	TGCGCCAGCAGCCTCCGACTAGCAGATACGCAGTATTTT
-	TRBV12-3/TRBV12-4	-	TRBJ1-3	CASSSLSENTIYF	TGTGCCAGCAGTTCCCTCTCTGAAAACACCATATATTTT